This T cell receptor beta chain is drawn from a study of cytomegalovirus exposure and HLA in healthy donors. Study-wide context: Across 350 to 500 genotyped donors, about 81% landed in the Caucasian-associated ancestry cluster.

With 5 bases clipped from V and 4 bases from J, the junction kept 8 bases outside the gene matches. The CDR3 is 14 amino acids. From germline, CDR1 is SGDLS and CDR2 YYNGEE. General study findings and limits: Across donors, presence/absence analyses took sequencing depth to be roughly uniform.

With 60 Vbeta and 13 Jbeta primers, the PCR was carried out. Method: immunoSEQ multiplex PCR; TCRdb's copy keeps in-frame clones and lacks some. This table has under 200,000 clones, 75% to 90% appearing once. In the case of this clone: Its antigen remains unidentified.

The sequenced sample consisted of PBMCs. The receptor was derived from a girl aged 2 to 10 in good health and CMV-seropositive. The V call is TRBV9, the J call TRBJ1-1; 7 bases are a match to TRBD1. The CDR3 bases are TGTGCCAGCAGTGAGGGGGCTGTCGGCACTGAAGCTTTCTTT. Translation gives CASSEGAVGTEAFF.